The following is a TCR beta chain sequence with its context. CDR1 is WSHSY and CDR2 is SAAADI in the germline V gene. The V end was cut by 8 bases, the J end by 3 bases, with 8 bases between. The CDR3 sequence is 11 residues long. The authors' processing: Amplified reference gene primers provided the basis for estimating nucleated cell counts. Repertoires were generated with immunoSEQ multiplex PCR, while TCRdb's copy carries only in-frame clones and drops some. V, J and clone size were drawn from that table, and D and trimming were deduced from the DNA. This sample has 250,000 to 350,000 clones, with 86% found just once. The data were obtained in a study of blood T cell repertoires in COVID-19. As for the study in general: In each case, the material was cDNA or gDNA derived from T cells, B-cell-depleted T cells, or PBMCs.

This TCR came from a woman aged 30 to 39 with active or convalescent COVID-19. The chain uses TRBV10-2 and TRBJ2-7, with a tentative D call TRBD2 (6 bases). Sample: peripheral blood. The CDR3 region has the DNA TGCGCCAGCGGGGGAGGCTACGAGCAGTACTTC. This gives the protein CASGGGYEQYF.